A selection of T cell receptor beta chains follows, all from one sample in a study of cytomegalovirus exposure and HLA in healthy donors. Libraries were prepared by immunoSEQ multiplex PCR; TCRdb keeps only in-frame clonotypes and omits some of them. This table has 110,000 to 150,000 clones, roughly 93% appearing once. The source material was PBMCs. Receptors were obtained from a man aged 18 to 30 in good health and CMV-seropositive. Each CDR3 is given with its conserved first and last residue.

v_gene: TRBV7-3; j_gene: TRBJ1-4; CDR3aa: CASSPSGASGEKLFF
v_gene: TRBV28; j_gene: TRBJ2-2; CDR3aa: CASSFPSSTSGRNTGELFF
v_gene: TRBV7-9; j_gene: TRBJ2-7; CDR3aa: CASSLIRGQTFGYSYEQYF
v_gene: TRBV2; j_gene: TRBJ1-5; CDR3aa: CASSGRGSGNQPQHF
v_gene: TRBV6-1; j_gene: TRBJ2-3; CDR3aa: CASSKRDSHTDTQYF
v_gene: TRBV27; j_gene: TRBJ1-2; CDR3aa: CASRPGQGVSGYTF
v_gene: TRBV11-2; j_gene: TRBJ2-3; CDR3aa: CASSLDIDTQYF
v_gene: TRBV2; j_gene: TRBJ2-5; CDR3aa: CASMGGLQETQYF
v_gene: TRBV30; j_gene: TRBJ2-2; CDR3aa: CAWLRGLTEAGELFF
v_gene: TRBV5-5; j_gene: TRBJ2-7; CDR3aa: CASSLAPDRGYYEQYF
v_gene: TRBV19; j_gene: TRBJ2-7; CDR3aa: CASRTGTGQDEQYF
v_gene: TRBV29-1; j_gene: TRBJ2-2; CDR3aa: CSVGAASNTGELFF
v_gene: TRBV7-8; j_gene: TRBJ2-3; CDR3aa: CASSSIGARSGGRHIDTQYF
v_gene: TRBV9; j_gene: TRBJ1-4; CDR3aa: CASSGGVGRSTNEKLFF
v_gene: TRBV6-5; j_gene: TRBJ1-2; CDR3aa: CATGRRTGYGYTF
v_gene: TRBV7-6; j_gene: TRBJ2-2; CDR3aa: CASSLMSGIGAGELFF
v_gene: TRBV21-1; j_gene: TRBJ2-5; CDR3aa: CASSVGTMRETQYF
v_gene: TRBV19; j_gene: TRBJ1-1; CDR3aa: CAARQGFRNTEAFF
v_gene: TRBV11-2; j_gene: TRBJ2-2; CDR3aa: CASSLTGVNTGELFF
v_gene: TRBV19; j_gene: TRBJ2-5; CDR3aa: CASSKVQTGGEQGTQYF
v_gene: TRBV14; j_gene: TRBJ2-7; CDR3aa: CASSQDGQFRHF
v_gene: TRBV29-1; j_gene: TRBJ1-1; CDR3aa: CSVRQVPYTEAFF
v_gene: TRBV29-1; j_gene: TRBJ2-3; CDR3aa: CSVTSGSVGDTQYF
v_gene: TRBV7-3; j_gene: TRBJ2-7; CDR3aa: CASSSGLAGVSEQYF
v_gene: TRBV18; j_gene: TRBJ2-1; CDR3aa: CASSPDVPGNNEQFF
v_gene: TRBV29-1; j_gene: TRBJ1-4; CDR3aa: CSAGQGGNEKLFF